This T cell receptor (beta chain) appears in the sequencing data of a study of cytotoxic CD8 clonotypes in ibrutinib-treated CLL. At the level of the study: The patient breakdown showed about ten relapsed/refractory and about 16 treatment-naive cases, with under 18 IGHV unmutated. Partial responses numbered some 24 and complete responses 2; after a median around 68 months, roughly 15 stayed remitted and roughly twelve progressed. Study-wide findings and caveats: The study found baseline clonality above age-matched healthy donors, tracking circulating CD8+ T-cell counts. The public clonotypes identified were infrequent and showed contraction or stability on treatment.

Regarding this clone: The target antigen is unknown. The sample has other DNA sequences that encode this CDR3 too.

Profiled with immunoSEQ multiplex PCR; TCRdb holds only in-frame clones, not every one. The data contain about 160,000 clones, more than 80% of them singletons. Germline assignment: CDR1 GTSNPN and CDR2 SVGIG (reference sequence). V shed 2 bases and J shed 8 bases, with 4 bases lying between them. The CDR3 has 10 amino acids. This specimen consisted of PBMCs, obtained after 24 months of ibrutinib treatment. This receptor was taken from a human donor with chronic lymphocytic leukemia. This chain uses TRBV30 with TRBJ2-1; unclear D gene. CDR3 DNA sequence: TGTGCCTGGAGTTCTTATGAGCAGTTCTTC. This codes for CAWSSYEQFF.